These 23 T cell receptor beta chains were all obtained from the same sample, sequenced in a study of T cells in Graves' hyperthyroidism and ophthalmopathy. Amplification yielded TCR beta CDR3 regions, with RNA transcripts as the source. TCR CDR3 regions were first amplified by RT-PCR with HTBI primers. TCRdb itself ran the multiplex PCR reads through MiXCR, one entry per CDR3 protein. The profile shows approximately 200,000 distinct CDR3 sequences, approximately 20% of them singletons. The sample was blood. The receptor source for this set is a man aged 40-55 years with Graves' hyperthyroidism.

Only a few counts were recorded for this clonotype. The J gene is TRBJ1-1, the V gene TRBV4-2; 9 nucleotides match TRBD1. The CDR3 is 17 residues long. Trimming cost V 2 bases and J 1 base; bases outside gene matches: 8. CDR1 LGHNA and CDR2 YNFKEQ come from the germline V gene. The CDR3: CASSQTRDRAKNTEAFF. CDR3 nucleotides: TGTGCCAGCAGCCAAACCCGGGACAGGGCGAAGAACACTGAAGCTTTCTTT.

The sample holds many counts of this clonotype. The rearrangement joins TRBV10-3 to TRBJ1-1; the match to TRBD1 covers 10 bases. Per germline, CDR1 ENHRY and CDR2 SYGVKD. Trimming removed 5 bases from V and 4 bases from J; junction bases left unmatched: 7. The CDR3 totals 15 residues. The CDR3 loop reads CAISTRDRGTTEAFF. CDR3 in DNA: TGTGCCATCAGTACCCGGGACAGGGGAACCACTGAAGCTTTCTTT.

This clonotype appeared many times. The chain combines TRBV27 with TRBJ1-6, with D unclear. The CDR3 has 15 amino acids. The V end was cut by 3 bases, the J end by 8 bases, with 14 bases between. CDR1 is MNHEY and CDR2 is SMNVEV in the germline V gene (reference sequence). The CDR3, as DNA: TGTGCCAGCAGTTTTAGAAAGGGTGATGATTCACCCCTCCACTTT. The encoded protein is CASSFRKGDDSPLHF.

This clonotype was counted between two and nine times. The chain is built from TRBV18 and TRBJ2-3; 8 bases agree with TRBD1. After removal of 5 bases from V and 2 bases from J, the junction contained 6 bases not matched to a gene. Germline V lookup: CDR1 KGHSH, CDR2 LQKENI. There are 15 residues in the CDR3. The CDR3: CASSARGRVTDTQYF. For the CDR3, the DNA is TGTGCCAGCTCAGCCAGGGGGCGGGTCACAGATACGCAGTATTTT.

This clonotype was detected many times. The chain combines TRBV2 with TRBJ1-5; no clear D gene. Trimming removed 5 bases at V and 2 bases at J, with 13 bases between. The CDR3 spans 15 residues. The germline gives CDR1 SNHLY, CDR2 FYNNEI. The CDR3 DNA reads as TGTGCCAGCAGTCTCAGAGGTCTGGGCAATCAGCCCCAGCATTTT. It is translated as CASSLRGLGNQPQHF.

This clonotype has ten or more counts. In DNA form, the CDR3 reads TGCGCCAGCACGCAGGACAGGGGGTTGAACACTGAAGCTTTCTTT. Its translation is CASTQDRGLNTEAFF. The V and J genes are TRBV5-1 and TRBJ1-1; 10 nucleotides match TRBD1. CDR1 is SGHRS and CDR2 is YFSETQ in the germline V gene. The CDR3 has 15 residues. V shed 6 bases, J shed 0 bases, and the junction held 5 bases outside the gene matches.

This clonotype was recorded at least ten times. The chain employs TRBV10-3 and TRBJ1-1, with TRBD1 matching over 8 bases. V lost 4 bases, J lost 3 bases, and 7 bases stayed unmatched. The CDR3 length is 15 residues. CDR1 is ENHRY and CDR2 is SYGVKD in the germline V gene. The CDR3 bases are TGTGCCATCAGTGGAGGACAGGGTAGGGACACTGAAGCTTTCTTT. This gives the protein CAISGGQGRDTEAFF.

This clonotype was observed many times. The chain employs TRBV15 and TRBJ1-1, with 10 bases identical to TRBD1. With V trimmed by 5 bases and J by 0 bases, 9 bases remained unmatched. The CDR3 is made up of 17 amino acids. The V gene's germline CDR1 is LNHNV and CDR2 YYDKDF (reference sequence). Written as DNA, the CDR3 is TGTGCCACCAGCTTTGGTGGGACAGGGGCAATGAACACTGAAGCTTTCTTT. It specifies CATSFGGTGAMNTEAFF. Full variable domain (rest looked up from reference TRBV15 and TRBJ1-1): DAMVIQNPRYQVTQFGKPVTLSCSQTLNHNVMYWYQQKSSQAPKLLFHYYDKDFNNEADTPDNFQSRRPNTSFCFLDIRSPGLGDTAMYLCATSFGGTGAMNTEAFFGQGTRLTVV.

This clonotype was counted once. A much larger clone differs from this one at a single base, so this may be a read error. The CDR3 ends on some other residue instead of the conserved phenylalanine or tryptophan, so this is likely a read error. The CDR3 DNA reads as TGTGCCAGCAGCCCACAGGGGGCCGAAGAGACCCAGTACCTC. Amino acid sequence: CASSPQGAEETQYL. The rearrangement joins TRBV6-1 to TRBJ2-5, with TRBD1 matching over 9 bases. The germline V gene has CDR1 MNHNS and CDR2 SASEGT. The CDR3 covers 14 residues. V gave up 6 bases and J gave up 3 bases; unmatched junction bases: 5.

This clonotype was picked up many times. The rearrangement uses TRBV6-1 and TRBJ1-1; 7 nucleotides match TRBD1. CDR1 and CDR2 from the germline V gene are MNHNS and SASEGT. There are 14 residues in the CDR3. With 3 bases clipped from V and 1 base from J, the junction kept 2 bases outside the gene matches. Written as DNA, the CDR3 is TGTGCCAGCAGTGACAGGGGGGAGAACACTGAAGCTTTCTTT. Translation: CASSDRGENTEAFF.

The V gene is TRBV12-3 or TRBV12-4, the J gene TRBJ1-4; 9 bases are shared with TRBD1. This CDR3 contains 14 residues. The V and J ends lost 5 bases and 7 bases, in that order; junction bases with no gene match: 5. CDR3 region: CASSTGGRVEKLFF. CDR3 sequence (DNA): TGTGCCAGCAGTACAGGGGGCAGGGTTGAAAAACTGTTTTTT.

This clonotype was counted only a few times. The chain couples TRBV4-1 to TRBJ1-1, with TRBD1 matching over 8 bases. The V segment lost 0 bases and the J segment 4 bases; nucleotides outside the gene matches: 16. Germline loops: CDR1 MGHRA, CDR2 YSYEKL. The CDR3 is 19 residues long. Here the CDR3 reads CASSQDVWRGTGERTEAFF. The CDR3 DNA reads as TGCGCCAGCAGCCAAGATGTTTGGCGCGGGACAGGTGAGCGCACTGAAGCTTTCTTT.

The chain recombines TRBV6-1 with TRBJ1-5; D gene uncertain. Germline V gene data show CDR1 as MNHNS and CDR2 as SASEGT. V lost 6 bases, J lost 6 bases, and 15 bases lay in between. The CDR3 length is 14 residues. The CDR3 here is CASRGRLIAQPQHF. The CDR3 DNA sequence: TGTGCCAGCAGAGGACGCCTCATAGCTCAGCCCCAGCATTTT.

Only a few counts were recorded for this clonotype. This chain connects TRBV18 to TRBJ1-1; D is perhaps TRBD1 (6 bases). Germline-derived CDR1 and CDR2 are KGHSH and LQKENI. The CDR3 has 15 residues. Trimming removed 5 bases at V and 1 base at J, with 14 bases between. CDR3 nucleotide sequence: TGTGCCAGCTCAAGCAGGGGAACAGGGAACACTGAAGCTTTCTTT. As protein: CASSSRGTGNTEAFF.

This clonotype was seen at least ten times. The V gene is TRBV4-2, the J gene TRBJ1-2; D ambiguous. The length of the CDR3 is 13 residues. V lost 1 base, J lost 3 bases, and 6 bases lay in between. Germline CDR1 LGHNA, CDR2 YNFKEQ. The CDR3 sequence is CASSQVPHYGYTF. CDR3 nucleotides: TGTGCCAGCAGCCAAGTCCCCCACTATGGCTACACCTTC.

The rearrangement links TRBV12-3 or TRBV12-4 to TRBJ2-4, with D tentatively TRBD1 (6 bases). The CDR3 totals 16 residues. V was trimmed by 5 bases and J by 7 bases, leaving 21 bases between them. The CDR3 bases are TGTGCCAGCAGTGACTCGACAGGCCCAATACTCAACATTCAGTACTTC. This gives the protein CASSDSTGPILNIQYF.

This clonotype was seen at least ten times. The chain joins TRBV5-5 to TRBJ2-7; D not resolved. V lost 0 bases to trimming and J lost 6 bases, with 10 bases between them. The CDR3 loop spans 13 amino acids. Germline loops: CDR1 SGHKS, CDR2 YYEKEE (reference sequence). Here the CDR3 reads CASSLALSSEQYF. The CDR3 DNA sequence: TGTGCCAGCAGCTTGGCGCTCTCCAGCGAGCAGTACTTC.

The sample holds a few counts of this clonotype. This chain connects TRBV9 to TRBJ2-3; a possible D gene is TRBD2 (6 bases). V was trimmed by 3 bases and J by 1 base, leaving 9 bases between them. The CDR3 has 14 amino acids. Germline CDR1 SGDLS, CDR2 YYNGEE. CDR3 loop: CASSAVAGTDTQYF. The CDR3 DNA sequence: TGTGCCAGCAGCGCCGTAGCGGGCACAGATACGCAGTATTTT. Together with reference TRBV9 and TRBJ2-3, the CDR3 gives the full variable domain: DSGVTQTPKHLITATGQRVTLRCSPRSGDLSVYWYQQSLDQGLQFLIQYYNGEERAKGNILERFSAQQFPDLHSELNLSSLELGDSALYFCASSAVAGTDTQYFGPGTRLTVL.

The chain employs TRBV4-2 and TRBJ1-3; D gene ambiguous. This CDR3 is built from 15 residues. Germline CDR1 and CDR2: LGHNA and YNFKEQ. V lost 8 bases, J lost 1 base, and 15 bases lay in between. In DNA, the CDR3 is TGTGCCAGCCGATCCAATACAAGATCTGGAAACACCATATATTTT. Amino acids: CASRSNTRSGNTIYF.

V gene TRBV27 combines with J gene TRBJ1-2; D is perhaps TRBD1 (6 bases). V dropped 8 bases and J dropped 0 bases, with 13 bases sitting between them. The germline V gene has CDR1 MNHEY and CDR2 SMNVEV (reference sequence). The CDR3 length is 14 residues. The chain's CDR3 is CASGRTESNYGYTF. In nucleotides, the CDR3 is TGTGCCAGCGGACGGACAGAGTCTAACTATGGCTACACCTTC.

This clonotype was counted at least ten times. The rearrangement joins TRBV2 to TRBJ1-1, with D perhaps TRBD1 (6 bases). Germline lookup yields CDR1 SNHLY and CDR2 FYNNEI. The CDR3 runs 14 residues. Trimming took off 7 bases at V and 4 bases at J, with 16 bases between the two ends. The DNA of the CDR3 is TGTGCCAGCATCCCCAACGGGGGCGGCACTGAAGCTTTCTTT. Translating it yields CASIPNGGGTEAFF.

This clonotype was counted at least ten times. CDR3 nucleotides: TGTGCCAGCAGCCTGAGGGTGGGCAATCAGCCCCAGCATTTT. Protein product: CASSLRVGNQPQHF. The chain links TRBV7-2 to TRBJ1-5; D remains unclear. The CDR3 is 14 amino acids. Germline V CDR1 and CDR2: SGHTA, FQGNSA. With 5 bases removed from V and 2 bases from J, the gap between germline ends came to 10 bases.

This clonotype has a count of ten or more. This chain joins TRBV28 and TRBJ1-2; no clear D. Trimming stripped 4 bases from V and 5 bases from J, with 17 bases between. Germline CDR1 and CDR2: MDHEN and SYDVKM. The CDR3 consists of 15 residues. CDR3 sequence (DNA): TGTGCCAGCAGTTCCAACAGACGCACAGTATATGGCTACACCTTC. As protein: CASSSNRRTVYGYTF.